Below, 21 T cell receptor beta chains from the same sample are listed, as sequenced in a study of identical twins. TCRdb independently ran MiXCR on the 5' RACE reads; one entry per CDR3 protein. The sample includes 250,000 to 300,000 distinct CDR3 sequences, 9.5% seen only once; the top ten take approximately 7%. These data are also associated with another study on yellow fever vaccine responses in identical twins.

The source material was CD8+ T cells sorted from blood. The source of these receptors is a woman under 30 in good health.

The rearrangement links TRBV29-1 to TRBJ2-7, with 9 bases lining up with TRBD1. CDR1 and CDR2 from the germline V gene are SQVTM and ANQGSEA. V lost 6 bases to trimming and J lost 3 bases; unmatched junction nucleotides: 6. The CDR3 loop spans 13 amino acids. CDR3 DNA: TGCAGCGTCCCTGGGGACAGGGTCTACGAGCAGTACTTC. Translation: CSVPGDRVYEQYF.

This clonotype was seen ten or more times. The V gene is TRBV20-1, the J gene TRBJ2-3; no clear D. The CDR3 sequence is 15 residues long. Deletions cut 6 bases from V and 7 bases from J, with 23 bases between. From germline, CDR1 is DFQATT and CDR2 SNEGSKA (reference sequence). The CDR3 here is CSARTAPLIFYTQYF. For the CDR3, the DNA is TGCAGTGCCAGAACAGCTCCCTTAATCTTTTATACGCAGTATTTT.

This clonotype was counted a few times. The chain recombines TRBV7-9 with TRBJ2-2; 7 bases map to TRBD1. Germline V gives CDR1 SEHNR, CDR2 FQNEAQ (reference sequence). The V gene end was trimmed by 1 base and the J gene end by 6 bases; junction bases not matched to a gene: 11. CDR3 length: 17 amino acids. The CDR3 region is CASSLVGLGGASGELFF. CDR3 bases: TGTGCCAGCAGCTTAGTTGGTTTAGGGGGCGCCTCCGGGGAGCTGTTTTTT.

This clonotype appeared many times. DNA for the CDR3: TGTGCCAGCACCGTAGCGGGAGGGCCGGGGAATGAGCAGTTCTTC. Translated, it gives CASTVAGGPGNEQFF. The chain uses TRBV12-3 or TRBV12-4 and TRBJ2-1; the match to TRBD2 covers 11 bases. Germline trimming cut 7 bases from V and 7 bases from J; bases unmatched to any gene: 9. This CDR3 is built from 15 residues.

The rearrangement joins TRBV14 to TRBJ2-3; TRBD2 matches at 7 bases. Germline CDR1 reads SGHDN; CDR2 reads FVKESK. The CDR3 spans 17 residues. After removal of 3 bases from V and 6 bases from J, the junction contained 15 bases not matched to a gene. The CDR3 nucleotides read TGTGCCAGCAGCCATGGCCCGAAAGCGGGAACTTCGGATACGCAGTATTTT. This translates into CASSHGPKAGTSDTQYF.

This clonotype was counted between two and nine times. J is TRBJ2-2 and V is TRBV12-3 or TRBV12-4; 13 bases are a match to TRBD2. There are 18 residues in the CDR3. Losses at the gene ends were 5 bases for V and 2 bases for J; bases not matched to a gene: 8. CDR3 coding DNA: TGTGCCAGCAGTACCCTCGGACTAGCGGGGGTTAACACCGGGGAGCTGTTTTTT. It yields the protein CASSTLGLAGVNTGELFF.

This chain links TRBV27 with TRBJ1-5; D is unresolved. In germline, CDR1 is MNHEY, CDR2 SMNVEV (reference sequence). With 9 bases removed from V and 5 bases from J, the gap between germline ends came to 8 bases. This CDR3 spans 11 amino acids. DNA of the CDR3: TGTGCCAGTACGGGAGATCAGCCCCAGCATTTT. Translated: CASTGDQPQHF.

The V and J genes are TRBV11-2 and TRBJ2-3; TRBD1 matches 9 bases. CDR1 and CDR2 (germline): SGHAT, FQNNGV. V lost 6 bases and J lost 3; bases outside the gene matches: 4. CDR3 length: 14 residues. CDR3 sequence reads: CASRPTGGTDTQYF. The CDR3 DNA sequence: TGTGCCAGCAGACCGACAGGGGGTACAGATACGCAGTATTTT.

The J gene is TRBJ1-1, the V gene TRBV11-2; 8 bases are shared with TRBD1. CDR1 is SGHAT and CDR2 is FQNNGV in the germline V gene. V was clipped by 0 bases and J by 4 bases; unmatched bases: 16. The CDR3 has 19 residues. The CDR3 protein is CASSLDGRDSGGGTTEAFF. The CDR3 nucleotides read TGTGCCAGCAGCTTAGATGGCCGGGATTCAGGGGGCGGAACCACTGAAGCTTTCTTT. Filled out from reference TRBV11-2 and TRBJ1-1, the complete variable domain reads EAGVAQSPRYKIIEKRQSVAFWCNPISGHATLYWYQQILGQGPKLLIQFQNNGVVDDSQLPKDRFSAERLKGVDSTLKIQPAKLEDSAVYLCASSLDGRDSGGGTTEAFFGQGTRLTVV.

This clonotype was counted between two and nine times. The chain carries TRBV5-1 and TRBJ2-1; D may be TRBD2 (5 bases). Trimming stripped 6 bases from V and 0 bases from J, with 7 bases between. The CDR3 is made up of 13 amino acids. The V gene's germline CDR1 is SGHRS and CDR2 YFSETQ. This CDR3 reads CASTAGSYNEQFF. In nucleotides, the CDR3 is TGCGCCAGCACTGCGGGCTCCTACAATGAGCAGTTCTTC.

This clonotype was detected a few times. The genes are TRBV27 and TRBJ2-7; D gene uncertain. This CDR3 region has 12 residues. Trimming cost V 6 bases and J 6 bases, with 12 bases left between them. Germline V CDR1 and CDR2: MNHEY, SMNVEV (reference sequence). CDR3 sequence reads: CASSVIGGEQYF. The CDR3 nucleotides read TGTGCCAGCAGCGTAATTGGCGGCGAGCAGTACTTC.

The chain recombines TRBV30 with TRBJ2-1; 7 positions agree with TRBD2. Germline CDR1 is GTSNPN and CDR2 is SVGIG (reference sequence). The junction had 9 bases not matched to a gene; V was cut back by 1 base and J by 3 bases. The CDR3 is made up of 16 amino acids. CDR3 loop: CAWSDGTAGSYNEQFF. The CDR3 DNA sequence: TGTGCCTGGAGTGATGGTACAGCGGGGAGCTACAATGAGCAGTTCTTC. Using reference TRBV30 and TRBJ2-1 for the parts outside the CDR3, the full variable domain is SQTIHQWPATLVQPVGSPLSLECTVEGTSNPNLYWYRQAAGRGLQLLFYSVGIGQISSEVPQNLSASRPQDRQFILSSKKLLLSDSGFYLCAWSDGTAGSYNEQFFGPGTRLTVL.

In this sample, this clonotype turned up many times. J is TRBJ2-1 and V is TRBV10-3; 8 bases fit TRBD2. Germline V gives CDR1 ENHRY, CDR2 SYGVKD. The CDR3 runs to 15 residues. V dropped 4 bases and J dropped 4; count of bases not matched to a gene: 6. The CDR3 is CAISGPGGQYNEQFF. In DNA, the CDR3 is TGTGCCATCAGTGGACCGGGAGGGCAGTACAATGAGCAGTTCTTC.

This clonotype was detected ten times or more. The rearrangement uses TRBV12-3 or TRBV12-4 and TRBJ2-1, with 12 bases lining up with TRBD2. CDR3 length equals 15 residues. V was clipped by 6 bases and J by 2 bases; unmatched bases: 2. CDR3 nucleotide sequence: TGTGCCAGCAGCAGACTAGCGGGGGCCTACAATGAGCAGTTCTTC. Protein product: CASSRLAGAYNEQFF.

This clonotype was picked up many times. The chain carries TRBV6-5 and TRBJ2-1, with 11 bases matching TRBD2. After removal of 3 bases from V and 4 bases from J, the junction contained 8 bases not matched to a gene. The germline V gene has CDR1 MNHEY and CDR2 SVGAGI. This CDR3 is built from 17 residues. Here the CDR3 reads CASSYSSGGTPYNEQFF. In DNA form, the CDR3 reads TGTGCCAGCAGTTATTCTAGCGGGGGGACGCCATACAATGAGCAGTTCTTC.

In its sample, this clonotype was seen many times. The chain employs TRBV12-3 or TRBV12-4 and TRBJ2-3; perhaps TRBD1 as D (5 bases). V lost 3 bases and J lost 2, with 12 bases in between. This CDR3 spans 15 amino acids. For the CDR3, the DNA is TGTGCCAGCAGTTTTAGCAGGGAAAACACAGATACGCAGTATTTT. This translates into CASSFSRENTDTQYF.

A few counts support this clonotype. The rearrangement links TRBV29-1 to TRBJ2-1; D is ambiguous. V was cut by 7 bases and J by 0 bases, with 16 bases left in between. The CDR3 loop spans 15 amino acids. Germline lookup yields CDR1 SQVTM and CDR2 ANQGSEA. The CDR3 is CSGGRSLSSYNEQFF. The DNA for the CDR3 is TGCAGCGGTGGCCGGTCGCTGAGCTCCTACAATGAGCAGTTCTTC.

This clonotype was recorded at least ten times. The rearrangement links TRBV7-8 to TRBJ2-3; D gene ambiguous. From germline, CDR1 is SGHVS and CDR2 FQNEAQ. The CDR3 covers 15 residues. V was cut by 1 base and J by 4 bases, with 12 bases left in between. DNA for the CDR3: TGTGCCAGCAGCTTAGTGGGCCAGTTAGCAGATACGCAGTATTTT. It codes for CASSLVGQLADTQYF. The full variable domain, completed using reference TRBV7-8 and TRBJ2-3, is GAGVSQSPRYKVAKRGQDVALRCDPISGHVSLFWYQQALGQGPEFLTYFQNEAQLDKSGLPSDRFFAERPEGSVSTLKIQRTQQEDSAVYLCASSLVGQLADTQYFGPGTRLTVL.

This clonotype was observed many times. V and J are TRBV6-2 or TRBV6-3 and TRBJ2-1; tentatively, D is TRBD2 (7 bases). V was cut by 4 bases and J by 9 bases, with 10 bases left in between. Germline-derived CDR1 and CDR2 are MNHEY and SVGEGT. The CDR3 consists of 12 residues. In DNA, the CDR3 is TGTGCCAGCAGTTGGGGGGGCGCTGAGCAGTTCTTC. Encoded protein: CASSWGGAEQFF.

This clonotype has ten or more counts. J is TRBJ2-2 and V is TRBV7-9, with D possibly being TRBD1 (6 bases). The CDR3 extends over 15 amino acids. The germline V gene has CDR1 SEHNR and CDR2 FQNEAQ (reference sequence). V was trimmed by 4 bases and J by 3 bases, leaving 12 bases between them. The CDR3 spells CASSSDRPYTGELFF. The CDR3 coding sequence is TGTGCCAGCAGCTCAGACAGGCCTTACACCGGGGAGCTGTTTTTT.

The table lists this clonotype with many counts. V and J are TRBV4-3 and TRBJ1-1; D is possibly TRBD1 (5 bases). The V gene lost 0 bases and the J gene lost 5 bases, with 10 bases spanning the gap. Germline V lookup: CDR1 LGHNA, CDR2 YSLEER. The length of the CDR3 is 14 residues. In DNA form, the CDR3 reads TGCGCCAGCAGCCAAGAGAGGGGAACAACTGAAGCTTTCTTT. This codes for CASSQERGTTEAFF.